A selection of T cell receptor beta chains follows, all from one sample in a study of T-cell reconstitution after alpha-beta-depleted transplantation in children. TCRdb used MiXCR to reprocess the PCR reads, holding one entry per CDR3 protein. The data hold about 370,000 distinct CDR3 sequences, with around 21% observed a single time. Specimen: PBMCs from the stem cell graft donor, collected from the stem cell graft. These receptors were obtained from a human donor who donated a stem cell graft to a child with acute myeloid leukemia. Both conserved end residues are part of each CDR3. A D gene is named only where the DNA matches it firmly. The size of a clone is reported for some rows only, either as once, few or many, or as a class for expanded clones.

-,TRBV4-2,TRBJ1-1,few,CASSQEVGNRQAFF,TGTGCCAGCAGCCAAGAGGTAGGGAACAGACAAGCTTTCTTT
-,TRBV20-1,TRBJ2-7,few,CSASEQATIPSYEQYF,TGCAGTGCTAGCGAACAGGCCACAATACCTTCCTACGAGCAGTACTTC
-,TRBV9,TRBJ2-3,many,CASSVGGRRDTQYF,TGTGCCAGCAGCGTAGGCGGTCGGCGCGATACGCAGTATTTT
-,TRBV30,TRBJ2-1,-,CAWSVGMNEQFF,TGTGCCTGGAGTGTAGGGATGAATGAGCAGTTCTTC
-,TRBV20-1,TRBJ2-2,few,CSARDPHHRDTGELFF,TGCAGTGCTAGAGACCCCCACCACCGTGACACCGGGGAGCTGTTTTTT
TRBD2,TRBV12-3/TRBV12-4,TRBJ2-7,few,CASSLRLADYEQYF,TGTGCCAGCAGTTTACGGCTAGCGGACTACGAGCAGTACTTC
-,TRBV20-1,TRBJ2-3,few,CSANEVSPDTQYF,TGCAGTGCTAATGAAGTGTCCCCCGATACGCAGTATTTT
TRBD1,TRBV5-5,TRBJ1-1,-,CASRQGVDTEAFF,TGTGCCAGCAGGCAGGGGGTGGACACTGAAGCTTTCTTT
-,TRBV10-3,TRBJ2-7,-,CAISEDISYEQYF,TGTGCCATCAGTGAGGACATCTCCTACGAGCAGTACTTC
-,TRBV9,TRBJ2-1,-,CASSAGRGTYNEQFF,TGTGCCAGCAGCGCCGGGCGGGGAACCTACAATGAGCAGTTCTTC
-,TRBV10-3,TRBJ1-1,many,CAISERVNTEAFF,TGTGCCATCAGTGAAAGAGTGAACACTGAAGCTTTCTTT
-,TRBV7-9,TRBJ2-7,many,CASSSSGSYEQYF,TGTGCCAGCAGCTCCTCCGGCTCCTACGAGCAGTACTTC
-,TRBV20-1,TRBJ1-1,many,CSATTRSTVNTEAFF,TGCAGTGCTACCACAAGGTCTACAGTGAACACTGAAGCTTTCTTT
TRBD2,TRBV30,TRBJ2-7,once,CAWSVKSSGFYEQYF,TGTGCCTGGAGTGTTAAGTCTAGCGGGTTCTACGAGCAGTACTTC
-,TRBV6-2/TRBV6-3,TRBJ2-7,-,CASSIQGLGRPYEQYF,TGTGCCAGCAGTATACAGGGCCTGGGCCGTCCCTACGAGCAGTACTTC
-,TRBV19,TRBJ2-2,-,CASSIKGGAGELFF,TGTGCCAGTAGTATAAAGGGAGGTGCCGGGGAGCTGTTTTTT
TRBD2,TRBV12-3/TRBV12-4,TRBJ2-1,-,CASSTGLASDEQFF,TGTGCCAGCAGTACGGGACTAGCGTCCGATGAGCAGTTCTTC
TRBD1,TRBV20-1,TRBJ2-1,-,CSASSGGERAAYNEQFF,TGCAGTGCTAGTTCAGGGGGCGAGCGGGCCGCCTACAATGAGCAGTTCTTC
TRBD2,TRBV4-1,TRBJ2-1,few,CASSQDTASGNEQFF,TGCGCCAGCAGCCAAGATACGGCTAGCGGCAATGAGCAGTTCTTC
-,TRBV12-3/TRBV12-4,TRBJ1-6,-,CASSFGAANSPLHF,TGTGCCAGCAGTTTCGGGGCAGCCAATTCACCCCTCCACTTT
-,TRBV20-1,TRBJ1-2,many,CSAPGTSVYGYTF,TGCAGTGCTCCCGGGACAAGCGTCTATGGCTACACCTTC
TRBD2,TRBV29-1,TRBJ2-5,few,CSVDPSGSGFGAQYF,TGCAGCGTTGACCCTAGCGGGAGTGGTTTTGGGGCCCAGTACTTC
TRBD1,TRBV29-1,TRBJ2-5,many,CSATTGWGETQYF,TGCAGCGCAACGACAGGGTGGGGCGAGACCCAGTACTTC
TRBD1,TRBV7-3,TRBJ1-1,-,CASKTQGGKENTEAFF,TGTGCCAGCAAGACACAGGGGGGTAAGGAGAACACTGAAGCTTTCTTT
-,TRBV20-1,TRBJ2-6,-,CSAYRSGANVLTF,TGCAGTGCCTATAGATCTGGGGCCAACGTCCTGACTTTC
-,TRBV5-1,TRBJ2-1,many,CASSQQKIYNEQFF,TGCGCCAGCAGCCAACAGAAGATCTACAATGAGCAGTTCTTC
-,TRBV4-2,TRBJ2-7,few,CASSQEVRLSTHYEQYF,TGTGCCAGCAGCCAAGAGGTGAGGCTCTCTACACACTACGAGCAGTACTTC
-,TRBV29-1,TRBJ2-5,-,CSVVDQETQYF,TGCAGCGTTGTAGACCAAGAGACCCAGTACTTC
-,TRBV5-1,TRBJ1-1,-,CASSLAGTNTEAFF,TGCGCCAGCAGCTTGGCCGGCACCAACACTGAAGCTTTCTTT
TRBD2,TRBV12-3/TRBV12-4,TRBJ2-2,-,CASRYSGSGVTGELFF,TGTGCCAGCAGGTATAGCGGGAGTGGTGTCACCGGGGAGCTGTTTTTT
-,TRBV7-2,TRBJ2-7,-,CASSLRGTYEQYF,TGTGCCAGCAGCTTACGCGGGACCTACGAGCAGTACTTC
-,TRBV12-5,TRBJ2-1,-,CASVGINEQFF,TGTGCTAGTGTCGGGATCAATGAGCAGTTCTTC
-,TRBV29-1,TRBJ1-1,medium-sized,CSVSWTEPPREAFF,TGCAGCGTTTCGTGGACCGAACCCCCGCGCGAAGCTTTCTTT
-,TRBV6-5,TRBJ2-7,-,CASSYGRGTESSYEQYF,TGTGCCAGCAGTTACGGTCGCGGGACGGAAAGCTCCTACGAGCAGTACTTC
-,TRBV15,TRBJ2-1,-,CATRGASYNEQFF,TGTGCCACCAGGGGGGCCTCCTACAATGAGCAGTTCTTC
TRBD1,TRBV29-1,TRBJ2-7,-,CSVEVNGQVNYEQYF,TGCAGCGTTGAAGTGAACGGACAGGTAAACTACGAGCAGTACTTC